A selection of T cell receptor beta chains follows, all from one sample in a study of cytomegalovirus exposure and HLA in healthy donors. Only in-frame clones appear in the TCRdb table, and some are missing; sequencing was by immunoSEQ multiplex PCR. Of roughly 180,000 clones in the sample, roughly 75% were seen once. The sequenced sample was PBMCs. Every receptor here comes from a woman aged 40 to 50 in good health and CMV-seropositive. Each CDR3 is given with its conserved first and last residue. The D gene is left open where the match is weak. Size is stated for part of the rows, as once, few or many counts, or as a class when the clone is expanded.

V gene	clone size	D gene	J gene	CDR3 length	CDR3 DNA	CDR3 protein
TRBV29-1	few	TRBD1	TRBJ2-7	13	TGCAGCGTTGGGACAGGGGCCTCCTACGAGCAGTACTTC	CSVGTGASYEQYF
TRBV28	.	.	TRBJ1-4	14	TGTGCCAGCAGTTTTCCCGGGGGAGGTGAAAAACTGTTTTTT	CASSFPGGGEKLFF
TRBV5-1	.	.	TRBJ1-1	14	TGCGCCAGCAGCTTGGACGGACAGAACACTGAAGCTTTCTTT	CASSLDGQNTEAFF
TRBV6-6	.	TRBD2	TRBJ2-2	16	TGTGCCAGCACACCAGCACTAGCGGGAGGAGGAGGGGAGCTGTTTTTT	CASTPALAGGGGELFF
TRBV19	.	TRBD1	TRBJ2-3	16	TGTGCCAGTAGTCCCCTGGGCCCAGGACAGGGAGATACGCAGTATTTT	CASSPLGPGQGDTQYF
TRBV10-1	once	TRBD1	TRBJ1-1	13	TGCGCCAGCAGCGCGGACAGGGACACTGAAGCTTTCTTT	CASSADRDTEAFF
TRBV4-2	.	TRBD2	TRBJ2-5	15	TGTGCCAGCAGCCCCTCCCAGCGGGAGCAAGAGACCCAGTACTTC	CASSPSQREQETQYF
TRBV7-2	.	TRBD2	TRBJ2-7	14	TGTGCCAGCAGCTTGACTAGCGGGAGTTACGAGCAGTACTTC	CASSLTSGSYEQYF
TRBV5-4	.	.	TRBJ2-7	13	TGTGCCAGCAGCTTGCCCCCAGGGCTCGAGCAGTACTTC	CASSLPPGLEQYF
TRBV7-9	.	TRBD1	TRBJ2-3	16	TGTGCCAGCAGCTCCGAGACAGGGCATTCCACAGATACGCAGTATTTT	CASSSETGHSTDTQYF
TRBV19	.	TRBD1	TRBJ1-4	14	TGTGCCAGTAGTGTTTTACAGGGGAATGAAAAACTGTTTTTT	CASSVLQGNEKLFF
TRBV6-6	once	.	TRBJ1-5	14	TGTGCCAGCAGACTCGGACAGCTCCTCCAGCCCCAGCATTTT	CASRLGQLLQPQHF
TRBV2	.	TRBD1	TRBJ1-5	14	TGTGCCAGCAGGACAGGGATCGAGAATCAGCCCCAGCATTTT	CASRTGIENQPQHF
TRBV19	.	.	TRBJ1-2	15	TGTGCCAGTACCACAAACCAGGGTGCTAACTATGGCTGCACCTTC	CASTTNQGANYGCTF
TRBV19	.	TRBD2	TRBJ2-3	13	TGTGCCAGTACCCGTCTAGCGGGCGGTACGCAGTATTTT	CASTRLAGGTQYF
TRBV10-3	.	TRBD1	TRBJ1-1	15	TGTGCCATCAGTGAATACCGGGACAGGTCCACTGAAGCTTTCTTT	CAISEYRDRSTEAFF
TRBV5-1	.	TRBD1	TRBJ1-2	14	TGCGCCAGCAGCTCCGGACAGGGACTCTATGGCTACACCTTC	CASSSGQGLYGYTF
TRBV29-1	.	TRBD1	TRBJ2-7	10	TGCAGTGCAGGGGGCTACGAGCAGTACTTC	CSAGGYEQYF
TRBV19	.	TRBD1	TRBJ2-1	14	TGTGCCAGTACCAACCGGGACAGGGGGAATGAGCAGTTCTTC	CASTNRDRGNEQFF
TRBV5-1	.	TRBD2	TRBJ2-1	14	TGCGCCAGCGGAACGGCTAGCGGATACAATGAGCAGTTCTTC	CASGTASGYNEQFF
TRBV7-3	.	TRBD2	TRBJ2-3	15	TGTGCCAGCAGCTTAACCGGGACTAGGACAGATACGCAGTATTTT	CASSLTGTRTDTQYF
TRBV4-1	.	TRBD1	TRBJ2-7	16	TGCGCCAGCAGCCATGATGACAGGGGGCCCTCCTACGAGCAGTACTTC	CASSHDDRGPSYEQYF
TRBV5-1	.	TRBD1	TRBJ2-7	14	TGCGCCAGCAGCTTCAACAGGGGAAAAGGCGAGCAGTACTTC	CASSFNRGKGEQYF
TRBV6-1	few	.	TRBJ2-7	15	TGTGCCAGCAGTGAAGTTGGCAGAGGGTCCTACGAGCAGTACTTC	CASSEVGRGSYEQYF